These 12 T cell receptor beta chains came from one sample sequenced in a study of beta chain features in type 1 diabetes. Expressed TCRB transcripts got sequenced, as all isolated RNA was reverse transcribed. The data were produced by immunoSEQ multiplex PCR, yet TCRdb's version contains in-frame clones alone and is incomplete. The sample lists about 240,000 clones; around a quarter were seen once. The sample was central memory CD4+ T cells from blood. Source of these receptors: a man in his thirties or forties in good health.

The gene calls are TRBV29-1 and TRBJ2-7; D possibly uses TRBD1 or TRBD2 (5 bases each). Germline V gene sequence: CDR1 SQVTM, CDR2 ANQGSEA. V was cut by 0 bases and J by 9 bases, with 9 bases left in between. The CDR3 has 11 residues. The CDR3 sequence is CSVEDPGTQYF. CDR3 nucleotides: TGCAGCGTTGAAGACCCAGGGACGCAGTACTTC.

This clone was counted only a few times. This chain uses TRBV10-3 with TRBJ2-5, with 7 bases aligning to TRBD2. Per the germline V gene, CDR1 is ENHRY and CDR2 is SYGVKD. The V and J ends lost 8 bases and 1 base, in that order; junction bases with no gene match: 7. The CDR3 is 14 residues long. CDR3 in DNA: TGTGCCATCTCGTCGGGGGAGGGCCAAGAGACCCAGTACTTC. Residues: CAISSGEGQETQYF.

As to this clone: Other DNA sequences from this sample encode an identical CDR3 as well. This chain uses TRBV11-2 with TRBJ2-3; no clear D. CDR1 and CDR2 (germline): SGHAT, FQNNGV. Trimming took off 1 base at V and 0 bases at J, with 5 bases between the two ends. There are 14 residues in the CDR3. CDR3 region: CASSLGQSTDTQYF. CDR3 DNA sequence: TGTGCCAGCAGCTTAGGTCAGAGCACAGATACGCAGTATTTT.

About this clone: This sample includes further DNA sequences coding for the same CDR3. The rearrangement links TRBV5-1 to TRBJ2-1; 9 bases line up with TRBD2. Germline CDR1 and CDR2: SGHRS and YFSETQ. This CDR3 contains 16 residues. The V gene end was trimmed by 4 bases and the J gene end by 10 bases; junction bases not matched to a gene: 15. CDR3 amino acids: CASSNQDPGLADEQFF. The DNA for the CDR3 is TGCGCCAGCAGCAACCAGGATCCGGGACTAGCCGACGAGCAGTTCTTC. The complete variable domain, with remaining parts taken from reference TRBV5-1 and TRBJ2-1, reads KAGVTQTPRYLIKTRGQQVTLSCSPISGHRSVSWYQQTPGQGLQFLFEYFSETQRNKGNFPGRFSGRQFSNSRSEMNVSTLELGDSALYLCASSNQDPGLADEQFFGPGTRLTVL.

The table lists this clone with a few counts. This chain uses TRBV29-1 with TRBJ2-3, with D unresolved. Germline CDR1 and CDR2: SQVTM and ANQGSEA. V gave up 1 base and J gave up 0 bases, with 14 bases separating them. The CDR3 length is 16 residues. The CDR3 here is CSVEGTTSTSTDTQYF. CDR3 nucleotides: TGCAGCGTTGAAGGGACGACTTCCACTAGCACAGATACGCAGTATTTT.

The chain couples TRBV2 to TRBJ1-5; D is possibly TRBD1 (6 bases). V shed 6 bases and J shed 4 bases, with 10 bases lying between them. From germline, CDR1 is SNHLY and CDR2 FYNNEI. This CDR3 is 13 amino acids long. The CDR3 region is CASSDGQNQPQHF. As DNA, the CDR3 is TGTGCCAGCAGCGACGGACAGAATCAGCCCCAGCATTTT.

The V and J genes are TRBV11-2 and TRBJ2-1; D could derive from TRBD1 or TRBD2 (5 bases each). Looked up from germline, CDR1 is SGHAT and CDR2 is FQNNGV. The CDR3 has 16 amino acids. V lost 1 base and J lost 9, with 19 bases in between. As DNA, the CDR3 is TGTGCCAGCAGCTTAGGGAGGCAGGGCCCTCAGGGTGAGCAGTTCTTC. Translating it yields CASSLGRQGPQGEQFF.

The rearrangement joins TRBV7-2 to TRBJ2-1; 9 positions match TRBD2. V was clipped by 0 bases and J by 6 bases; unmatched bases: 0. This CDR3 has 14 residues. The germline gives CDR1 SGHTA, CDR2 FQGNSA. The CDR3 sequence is CASSLALAGNEQFF. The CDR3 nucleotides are TGTGCCAGCAGCTTAGCACTAGCGGGCAATGAGCAGTTCTTC.

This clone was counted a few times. CDR3: CASSFSGSSYNEQFF. The CDR3 region has the DNA TGCGCCAGCAGCTTCTCAGGGTCTTCCTACAATGAGCAGTTCTTC. The chain carries TRBV5-1 and TRBJ2-1; tentatively, D is TRBD1 (5 bases). CDR3 length: 15 amino acids. Germline values: CDR1 SGHRS, CDR2 YFSETQ. V was trimmed by 2 bases and J by 1 base, leaving 10 bases between them.

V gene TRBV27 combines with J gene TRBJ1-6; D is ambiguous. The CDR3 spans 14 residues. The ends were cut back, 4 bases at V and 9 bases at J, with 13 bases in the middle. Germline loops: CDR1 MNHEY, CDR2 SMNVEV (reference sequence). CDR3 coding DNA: TGTGCCAGCAGTTCCCCATCGCGTGGTTCACCCCTCCACTTT. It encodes CASSSPSRGSPLHF.

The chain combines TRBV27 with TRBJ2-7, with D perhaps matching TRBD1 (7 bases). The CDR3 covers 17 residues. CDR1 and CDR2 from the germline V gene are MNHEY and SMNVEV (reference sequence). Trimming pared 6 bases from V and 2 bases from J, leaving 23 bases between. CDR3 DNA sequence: TGTGCCAGCAGCAAAGGGGGCTGGCTGGGAGGTACCTACGAGCAGTACTTC. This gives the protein CASSKGGWLGGTYEQYF.

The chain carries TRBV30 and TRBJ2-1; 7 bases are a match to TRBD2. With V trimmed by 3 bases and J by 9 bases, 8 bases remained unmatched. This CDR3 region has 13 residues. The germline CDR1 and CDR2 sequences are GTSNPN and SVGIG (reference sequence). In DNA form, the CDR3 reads TGTGCCTGGAGCGCGGGAGTGATGGGTGAGCAGTTCTTC. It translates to CAWSAGVMGEQFF.